These 22 T cell receptor beta chains were sequenced from one sample in a study of cytomegalovirus exposure and HLA in healthy donors. Amplification used 60 Vbeta primers and 13 Jbeta primers. Clones were sequenced by immunoSEQ multiplex PCR, and TCRdb holds only the in-frame ones, with some missing. The data hold 110,000 or so clones, with 70% to 85% observed a single time. The sequencing sample was made of PBMCs. These receptors originate from a woman in her forties in good health and CMV-seropositive.

V usage is TRBV5-4 and J usage is TRBJ2-1; 12 bases agree with TRBD2. In germline, CDR1 is SGHNT, CDR2 YYREEE (reference sequence). The junction had 3 bases not matched to a gene; V was cut back by 4 bases and J by 4 bases. This CDR3 has 15 residues. Written as DNA, the CDR3 is TGTGCCAGCAGCCAACTAGCGGGGGGATACAATGAGCAGTTCTTC. Translating gives CASSQLAGGYNEQFF. Looking up the rest from reference TRBV5-4 and TRBJ2-1 gives the full variable domain: ETGVTQSPTHLIKTRGQQVTLRCSSQSGHNTVSWYQQALGQGPQFIFQYYREEENGRGNFPPRFSGLQFPNYSSELNVNALELDDSALYLCASSQLAGGYNEQFFGPGTRLTVL.

This chain connects TRBV9 to TRBJ2-1; 9 bases line up with TRBD2. The trim removed 0 bases at V and 2 bases at J, leaving 0 bases unmatched. The CDR3 extends over 15 amino acids. Germline CDR1 is SGDLS and CDR2 is YYNGEE. The CDR3 is CASSVGLAAYNEQFF. In DNA, the CDR3 is TGTGCCAGCAGCGTAGGACTAGCGGCCTACAATGAGCAGTTCTTC.

J is TRBJ1-4 and V is TRBV7-8; D remains ambiguous. Germline values: CDR1 SGHVS, CDR2 FQNEAQ. Trimming stripped 2 bases from V and 15 bases from J, with 16 bases between. CDR3 length: 13 amino acids. CDR3 sequence reads: CASSLRGSFGMFF. In DNA form, the CDR3 reads TGTGCCAGCAGCTTACGGGGTTCGTTCGGGATGTTTTTT. The full variable domain, rest sourced from reference TRBV7-8 and TRBJ1-4, is GAGVSQSPRYKVAKRGQDVALRCDPISGHVSLFWYQQALGQGPEFLTYFQNEAQLDKSGLPSDRFFAERPEGSVSTLKIQRTQQEDSAVYLCASSLRGSFGMFFGSGTQLSVL.

V is TRBV20-1 and J is TRBJ1-2; D unresolved. This CDR3 spans 9 amino acids. The V and J ends lost 6 bases and 3 bases respectively, with 2 bases between them. CDR1 DFQATT and CDR2 SNEGSKA come from the germline V gene (reference sequence). CDR3 nucleotide sequence: TGCAGTGCCGACTATGGCTACACCTTC. This sequence encodes CSADYGYTF.

This chain connects TRBV18 to TRBJ1-4, with TRBD1 matching 11 bases. The CDR3 spans 15 residues. Trimming cost V 1 base and J 8 bases; bases outside gene matches: 3. Per the germline V gene, CDR1 is KGHSH and CDR2 is LQKENI. The CDR3 coding sequence is TGTGCCAGCTCACCACAGAGGGACAGGGGGGAAAAACTGTTTTTT. It is translated as CASSPQRDRGEKLFF. Full variable domain (rest looked up from reference TRBV18 and TRBJ1-4): NAGVMQNPRHLVRRRGQEARLRCSPMKGHSHVYWYRQLPEEGLKFMVYLQKENIIDESGMPKERFSAEFPKEGPSILRIQQVVRGDSAAYFCASSPQRDRGEKLFFGSGTQLSVL.

The chain uses TRBV6-1 and TRBJ1-5; no definite D call. CDR1 is MNHNS, CDR2 SASEGT, per germline. Trimming pared 6 bases from V and 10 bases from J, leaving 19 bases between. The CDR3 is 14 residues long. This chain's CDR3 is CASSFRGASSPQHF. The CDR3 DNA follows: TGTGCCAGCAGCTTTAGAGGAGCCTCAAGCCCCCAGCATTTT.

This chain links TRBV11-3 with TRBJ2-7, with TRBD2 identical over 9 bases. Trimming took 3 bases from V and 4 from J; bases not matched to a gene: 7. This CDR3 is built from 15 residues. Germline lookup yields CDR1 SGHNT and CDR2 YENEEA. As DNA, the CDR3 is TGTGCCAGCAGCTTGGCGGGAGGGGCCGGGTACGAGCAGTACTTC. Translating it yields CASSLAGGAGYEQYF. Supplemented by reference TRBV11-3 and TRBJ2-7, the full variable domain reads EAGVVQSPRYKIIEKKQPVAFWCNPISGHNTLYWYLQNLGQGPELLIRYENEEAVDDSQLPKDRFSAERLKGVDSTLKIQPAELGDSAVYLCASSLAGGAGYEQYFGPGTRLTVT.

The chain links TRBV18 to TRBJ2-1; the D is unclear. From germline, CDR1 is KGHSH and CDR2 LQKENI. The CDR3 contains 13 residues. Between the trimmed V and J ends, which lost 3 bases and 5 bases, there was a span of 8 bases. Here the CDR3 reads CASSPRQDNEQFF. Here the CDR3 DNA reads TGTGCCAGCTCACCTAGACAAGACAATGAGCAGTTCTTC. The variable domain in full, with the rest retrieved from reference TRBV18 and TRBJ2-1, is NAGVMQNPRHLVRRRGQEARLRCSPMKGHSHVYWYRQLPEEGLKFMVYLQKENIIDESGMPKERFSAEFPKEGPSILRIQQVVRGDSAAYFCASSPRQDNEQFFGPGTRLTVL.

This clone was observed a single time. V gene TRBV5-1 combines with J gene TRBJ2-5, with 9 positions matching TRBD2. From germline, CDR1 is SGHRS and CDR2 YFSETQ. The length of the CDR3 is 17 residues. V lost 1 base to trimming and J lost 1 base; unmatched junction nucleotides: 8. CDR3: CASSLPVAGAVQETQYF. Written as DNA, the CDR3 is TGCGCCAGCAGCTTGCCTGTAGCGGGAGCCGTCCAAGAGACCCAGTACTTC.

The chain employs TRBV7-2 and TRBJ1-2; D is undetermined. The germline V gene encodes CDR1 SGHTA and CDR2 FQGNSA. This CDR3 spans 14 amino acids. Between the trimmed V and J ends, which lost 5 bases and 4 bases, there was a span of 14 bases. CDR3 residues: CASSPKGEGYGYTF. CDR3 DNA: TGTGCCAGCAGCCCGAAGGGTGAGGGCTATGGCTACACCTTC. Full variable domain (missing parts from reference TRBV7-2 and TRBJ1-2): GAGVSQSPSNKVTEKGKDVELRCDPISGHTALYWYRQSLGQGLEFLIYFQGNSAPDKSGLPSDRFSAERTGGSVSTLTIQRTQQEDSAVYLCASSPKGEGYGYTFGSGTRLTVV.

The chain employs TRBV4-1 and TRBJ2-5; 7 bases are shared with TRBD2. Germline V lookup: CDR1 MGHRA, CDR2 YSYEKL. V dropped 4 bases and J dropped 2; count of bases not matched to a gene: 1. CDR3 length equals 13 residues. The chain's CDR3 is CASSPGLQETQYF. The DNA for the CDR3 is TGCGCCAGCAGCCCGGGACTACAAGAGACCCAGTACTTC.

This clone has a handful of counts. V usage is TRBV5-1 and J usage is TRBJ2-3; D perhaps matches TRBD2 (6 bases). The V end lost 4 bases, the J end lost 5 bases, and 14 bases lay between the germline ends. The CDR3 runs to 14 residues. Germline-derived CDR1 and CDR2 are SGHRS and YFSETQ. This chain's CDR3 is CASSPGEVGDTQYF. The CDR3 nucleotides read TGCGCCAGCAGCCCGGGGGAGGTAGGAGATACGCAGTATTTT.

The V and J genes are TRBV30 and TRBJ1-1; no clear D. This CDR3 is 12 amino acids long. V shed 4 bases and J shed 0 bases, with 6 bases lying between them. CDR1 and CDR2 (germline): GTSNPN, SVGIG (reference sequence). The CDR3 sequence: CAWIDLNTEAFF. The DNA for the CDR3 is TGTGCCTGGATCGACTTGAACACTGAAGCTTTCTTT.

The V call is TRBV5-4, the J call TRBJ1-1; D is possibly TRBD1 (6 bases). This CDR3 is built from 15 residues. The germline CDR1 and CDR2 sequences are SGHNT and YYREEE (reference sequence). V lost 1 base, J lost 1 base, and 11 bases lay in between. This CDR3 is CASSLPPGENTEAFF. The CDR3 DNA is TGTGCCAGCAGCTTGCCCCCAGGGGAGAACACTGAAGCTTTCTTT.

The CDR3 region is CASSLSGKGYNSPLHF. As DNA, the CDR3 is TGTGCCAGCAGCTTATCAGGGAAGGGCTATAATTCACCCCTCCACTTT. The chain is built from TRBV7-8 and TRBJ1-6; D perhaps matches TRBD1 (5 bases). Germline V gene data show CDR1 as SGHVS and CDR2 as FQNEAQ. V was pared by 2 bases and J by 3 bases, with 11 bases between. The CDR3 runs to 16 residues.

The genes are TRBV11-2 and TRBJ2-7; TRBD2 is a possible D gene (5 bases). Germline CDR1 reads SGHAT; CDR2 reads FQNNGV. With 5 bases removed from V and 0 bases from J, the gap between germline ends came to 8 bases. The CDR3 is 13 amino acids. In DNA, the CDR3 is TGTGCCAGCAGCACCCGGGACTCCTACGAGCAGTACTTC. Residues: CASSTRDSYEQYF.

V and J are TRBV5-4 and TRBJ1-1; D is undetermined. This CDR3 is 14 amino acids long. The germline V gene has CDR1 SGHNT and CDR2 YYREEE (reference sequence). V shed 4 bases and J shed 1 base, with 11 bases lying between them. CDR3 in amino acids: CASSTSTGNTEAFF. The DNA of the CDR3 is TGTGCCAGCAGCACCTCGACGGGGAACACTGAAGCTTTCTTT.

The chain couples TRBV14 to TRBJ2-5, with a possible D match to TRBD1 (6 bases). The V gene lost 0 bases and the J gene lost 5 bases, with 22 bases spanning the gap. CDR1 is SGHDN, CDR2 FVKESK, per germline. The length of the CDR3 is 18 residues. The CDR3 region has the DNA TGTGCCAGCAGCCAAGATAGGGGGATGGGGGCCACACGGGAGACCCAGTACTTC. It is translated as CASSQDRGMGATRETQYF.

The V call is TRBV6-1, the J call TRBJ2-3; the match to TRBD1 covers 7 bases. The CDR3 is 15 residues long. Per the germline V gene, CDR1 is MNHNS and CDR2 is SASEGT. Unmatched junction bases numbered 6, after V lost 6 bases and J lost 0 bases. The CDR3 nucleotides read TGTGCCAGCAGATTAACAGGGGTTAGCACAGATACGCAGTATTTT. Its translation is CASRLTGVSTDTQYF.

This clone was detected only a few times. This sequence joins TRBV9 and TRBJ1-2, with a possible D match to TRBD1 (6 bases). Trimming left V 4 bases short and J 0 bases short, with 13 bases between. The CDR3 spans 15 residues. The germline V gene encodes CDR1 SGDLS and CDR2 YYNGEE. CDR3: CASSPPDSSNYGYTF. For the CDR3, the DNA is TGTGCCAGCAGCCCCCCGGACAGTTCTAACTATGGCTACACCTTC.

The table lists this clone with a few counts. The chain combines TRBV27 with TRBJ2-5; 9 positions agree with TRBD1. Germline V gene data show CDR1 as MNHEY and CDR2 as SMNVEV (reference sequence). Losses at the gene ends were 4 bases for V and 4 bases for J; bases not matched to a gene: 7. CDR3 length: 15 amino acids. CDR3 region: CASSSKGDRVETQYF. Here the CDR3 DNA reads TGTGCCAGCAGTTCAAAGGGGGACAGGGTAGAGACCCAGTACTTC.

This clone was seen once. The chain is built from TRBV4-3 and TRBJ2-7, with 11 bases identical to TRBD1. J lost 3 bases, V lost 4 bases, and 11 bases had no gene match. Germline V CDR1 and CDR2: LGHNA, YSLEER. This CDR3 has 17 amino acids. The CDR3 region has the DNA TGCGCCAGCAGCCTAAATTTCCGGGACAGGGGGTTCTACGAGCAGTACTTC. The encoded protein is CASSLNFRDRGFYEQYF.